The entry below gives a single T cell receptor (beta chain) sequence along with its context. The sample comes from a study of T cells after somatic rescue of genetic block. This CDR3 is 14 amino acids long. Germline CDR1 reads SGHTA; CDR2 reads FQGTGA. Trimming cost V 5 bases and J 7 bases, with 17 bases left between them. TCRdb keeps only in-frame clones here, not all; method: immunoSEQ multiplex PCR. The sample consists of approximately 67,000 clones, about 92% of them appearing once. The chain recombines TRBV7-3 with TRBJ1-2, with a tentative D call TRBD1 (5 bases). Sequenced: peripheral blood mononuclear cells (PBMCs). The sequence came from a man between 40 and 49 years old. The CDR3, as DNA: TGTGCCAGCAGCCTGCCCGGGGCGGCTATTGGCTACACCTTC. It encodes CASSLPGAAIGYTF.